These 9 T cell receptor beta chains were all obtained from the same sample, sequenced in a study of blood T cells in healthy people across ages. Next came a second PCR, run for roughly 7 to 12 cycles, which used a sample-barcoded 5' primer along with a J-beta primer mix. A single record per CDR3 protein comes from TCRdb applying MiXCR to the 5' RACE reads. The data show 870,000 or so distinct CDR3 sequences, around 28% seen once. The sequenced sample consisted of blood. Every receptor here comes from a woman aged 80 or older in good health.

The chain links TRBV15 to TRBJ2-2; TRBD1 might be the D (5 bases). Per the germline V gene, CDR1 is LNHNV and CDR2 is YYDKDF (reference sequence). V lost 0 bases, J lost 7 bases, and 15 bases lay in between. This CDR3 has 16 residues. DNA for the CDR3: TGTGCCACCAGCAGAGATCTGCCAGGGCGTAGCGGGGAGCTGTTTTTT. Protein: CATSRDLPGRSGELFF.

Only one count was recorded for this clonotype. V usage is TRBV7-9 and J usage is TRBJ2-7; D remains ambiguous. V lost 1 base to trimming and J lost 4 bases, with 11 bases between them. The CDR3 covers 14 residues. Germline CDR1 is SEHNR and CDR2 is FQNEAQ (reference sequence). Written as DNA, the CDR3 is TGTGCCAGCAGCTTAGAGGGCAGTTGGTACGAGCAGTACTTC. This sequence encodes CASSLEGSWYEQYF.

CDR3 sequence (DNA): TGTGCCAGCAGGGAAGGGGGACAGGCTATTACTAAAGCTTTCTTT. Amino acids: CASREGGQAITKAFF. This chain links TRBV6-6 with TRBJ1-1; 8 positions match TRBD1. This CDR3 has 15 amino acids. Germline CDR1 reads MNHNY; CDR2 reads SVGAGI (reference sequence). V lost 6 bases to trimming and J lost 9 bases; unmatched junction nucleotides: 15.

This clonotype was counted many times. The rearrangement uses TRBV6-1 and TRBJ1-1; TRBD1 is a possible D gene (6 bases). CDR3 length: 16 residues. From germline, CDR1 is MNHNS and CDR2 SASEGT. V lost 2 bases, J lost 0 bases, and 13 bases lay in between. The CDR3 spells CASSEWQRQVNTEAFF. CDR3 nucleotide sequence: TGTGCCAGCAGTGAATGGCAGAGACAGGTGAACACTGAAGCTTTCTTT.

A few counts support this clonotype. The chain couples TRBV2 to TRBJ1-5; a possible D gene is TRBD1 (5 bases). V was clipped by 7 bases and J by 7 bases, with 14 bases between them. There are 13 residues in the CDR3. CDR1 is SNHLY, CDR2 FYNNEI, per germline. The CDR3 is CASIRDSNQPQHF. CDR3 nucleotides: TGTGCCAGCATTCGAGACAGTAACCAGCCCCAGCATTTT.

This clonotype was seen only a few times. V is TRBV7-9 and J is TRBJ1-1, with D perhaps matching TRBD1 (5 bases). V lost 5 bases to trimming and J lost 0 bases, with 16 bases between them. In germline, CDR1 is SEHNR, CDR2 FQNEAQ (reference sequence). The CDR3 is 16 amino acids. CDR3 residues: CASSRQGATLNTEAFF. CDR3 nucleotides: TGTGCCAGCAGCCGTCAGGGCGCCACCCTGAACACTGAAGCTTTCTTT.

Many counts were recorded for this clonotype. This CDR3 reads CSVERSRADNEQFF. CDR3 DNA: TGCAGCGTTGAACGTAGTAGGGCGGACAATGAGCAGTTCTTC. J is TRBJ2-1 and V is TRBV29-1, with D uncertain. Germline V lookup: CDR1 SQVTM, CDR2 ANQGSEA. Trimming removed 2 bases at V and 5 bases at J, with 13 bases between. The CDR3 totals 14 residues.

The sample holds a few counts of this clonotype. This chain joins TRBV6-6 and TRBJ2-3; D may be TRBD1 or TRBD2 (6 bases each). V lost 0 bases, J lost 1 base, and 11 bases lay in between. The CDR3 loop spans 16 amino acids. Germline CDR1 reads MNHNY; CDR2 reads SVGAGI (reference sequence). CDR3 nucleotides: TGTGCCAGCAGTTACTCGATGAGGGGGGGCACAGATACGCAGTATTTT. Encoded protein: CASSYSMRGGTDTQYF.

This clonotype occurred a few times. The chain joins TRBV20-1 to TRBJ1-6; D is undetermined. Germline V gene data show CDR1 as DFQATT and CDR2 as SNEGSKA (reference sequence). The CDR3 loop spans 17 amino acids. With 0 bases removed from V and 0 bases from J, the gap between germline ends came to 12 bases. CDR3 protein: CSARDMARSSYNSPLHF. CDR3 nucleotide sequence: TGCAGTGCTAGAGATATGGCTCGTAGCTCCTATAATTCACCCCTCCACTTT.